A single sample gave rise to the 10 T cell receptor beta chains below, sequenced in a study of OX40 agonist ivuxolimab in advanced cancers. Here immunoSEQ multiplex PCR was the method, and the copy in TCRdb shows in-frame clones only, minus some. There are tens of thousands of clones in the sample; 85% to 95% occur only once, and around 21% lies in the top ten. Material: CD4+ or CD8+ T cells sorted from blood, obtained in a trial of the OX40 agonist ivuxolimab. All receptors come from an adult with an advanced solid tumor such as melanoma, head and neck, liver or kidney cancer.

The CDR3 DNA sequence: TGCAGCGCAAGGGACAGCTTCGGCTACACCTTC. Its protein product is CSARDSFGYTF. V usage is TRBV29-1 and J usage is TRBJ1-2, with 7 bases fitting TRBD1. Germline V lookup: CDR1 SQVTM, CDR2 ANQGSEA. This CDR3 has 11 residues. V shed 7 bases, J shed 8 bases, and the junction held 7 bases outside the gene matches.

The gene calls are TRBV27 and TRBJ1-2, with a weak D call TRBD1 (5 bases). CDR1 and CDR2 from the germline V gene are MNHEY and SMNVEV (reference sequence). The CDR3 is 14 amino acids. Between the trimmed V and J ends, which lost 0 bases and 6 bases, there was a span of 11 bases. The CDR3 region has the DNA TGTGCCAGCAGTTTATCGTGGGGCGGGGATGGCTACACCTTC. Its translation is CASSLSWGGDGYTF.

The chain carries TRBV28 and TRBJ1-2; D is perhaps TRBD1 (6 bases). Trimming took off 3 bases at V and 2 bases at J, with 16 bases between the two ends. The germline gives CDR1 MDHEN, CDR2 SYDVKM. CDR3 length: 16 residues. CDR3 in DNA: TGTGCCAGCAGTTTTGGGTTCGGGGGGCTCAACTATGGCTACACCTTC. Translating gives CASSFGFGGLNYGYTF.

In DNA form, the CDR3 reads TGTGCCAGCAGCTTATCTCGTCTGGCCGGGGAGCAGTTCTTC. It translates to CASSLSRLAGEQFF. The V gene is TRBV7-2, the J gene TRBJ2-1; no clear D. The CDR3 consists of 14 residues. V lost 2 bases and J 10 bases, leaving 15 bases between the germline ends. Germline V lookup: CDR1 SGHTA, CDR2 FQGNSA. Based on the CDR3 plus reference TRBV7-2 and TRBJ2-1, the full variable domain is GAGVSQSPSNKVTEKGKDVELRCDPISGHTALYWYRQSLGQGLEFLIYFQGNSAPDKSGLPSDRFSAERTGGSVSTLTIQRTQQEDSAVYLCASSLSRLAGEQFFGPGTRLTVL.

The V call is TRBV11-2, the J call TRBJ2-7; 9 bases line up with TRBD1. Trimming removed 1 base from V and 4 bases from J; junction bases left unmatched: 2. This CDR3 spans 14 amino acids. Germline V gene lookup returns CDR1 SGHAT and CDR2 FQNNGV. The DNA for the CDR3 is TGTGCCAGCAGCTTAGGGACAGGGGAGTACGAGCAGTACTTC. Translated: CASSLGTGEYEQYF.

The V and J genes are TRBV27 and TRBJ2-1, with 10 bases matching TRBD1. The CDR3 spans 15 residues. V dropped 5 bases and J dropped 6; count of bases not matched to a gene: 7. Per the germline V gene, CDR1 is MNHEY and CDR2 is SMNVEV (reference sequence). This CDR3 is CASSTRQGASNEQFF. Here the CDR3 DNA reads TGTGCCAGCAGTACTCGACAGGGGGCAAGCAATGAGCAGTTCTTC.

CDR3 nucleotides: TGTGCCAGCAGCTTAATAGCGGGAGTTACCGGGGAGCTGTTTTTT. Amino acids: CASSLIAGVTGELFF. This chain links TRBV5-4 with TRBJ2-2; 9 positions match TRBD2. V lost 2 bases and J lost 5; bases outside the gene matches: 4. Per germline, CDR1 SGHNT and CDR2 YYREEE (reference sequence). CDR3 size: 15 residues.

This rearrangement joins TRBV6-5 to TRBJ1-2; the D is unclear. Looked up from germline, CDR1 is MNHEY and CDR2 is SVGAGI. CDR3 length: 13 residues. Trimming shortened V by 2 bases and J by 1 base, and 5 bases separated the two germline ends. CDR3 sequence (DNA): TGTGCCAGCAGTTACGGACGTAACTATGGCTACACCTTC. It specifies CASSYGRNYGYTF.

The chain uses TRBV27 and TRBJ1-2; D unresolved. The V gene lost 2 bases and the J gene lost 4 bases, with 8 bases spanning the gap. Germline V lookup: CDR1 MNHEY, CDR2 SMNVEV (reference sequence). The CDR3 covers 13 residues. As DNA, the CDR3 is TGTGCCAGCAGTTTAGGCCAGCTCTATGGCTACACCTTC. Its protein is CASSLGQLYGYTF.

The chain has TRBV15 and TRBJ1-4; maybe TRBD1 (5 bases). Trimming shortened V by 1 base and J by 0 bases, and 9 bases separated the two germline ends. Per germline, CDR1 LNHNV and CDR2 YYDKDF (reference sequence). The CDR3 covers 16 residues. The CDR3 nucleotides are TGTGCCACCAGCAGAGGGACAATAGCAACTAATGAAAAACTGTTTTTT. This encodes CATSRGTIATNEKLFF. The entire variable domain, with the rest obtained from reference TRBV15 and TRBJ1-4, is as follows: DAMVIQNPRYQVTQFGKPVTLSCSQTLNHNVMYWYQQKSSQAPKLLFHYYDKDFNNEADTPDNFQSRRPNTSFCFLDIRSPGLGDTAMYLCATSRGTIATNEKLFFGSGTQLSVL.